This T cell receptor beta chain was found in a study of radiotherapy plus CTLA-4 blockade in lung cancer. Study background: Disease control was present in more than 30% of patients, and objective responses in about 19%.

Profiled with immunoSEQ multiplex PCR; TCRdb holds only in-frame clones, not every one. In the table there are tens of thousands of clones, 76% of which are singletons. CDR1 and CDR2 (germline): KGHSH, LQKENI. The V and J ends lost 8 bases and 4 bases, in that order; junction bases with no gene match: 10. The CDR3 sequence is 16 residues long. Chemo-refractory metastatic non-small-cell lung cancer patients were treated with focal radiation plus CTLA-4 blockade with ipilimumab. Points on this clone: What it binds is unknown.

Notes on the study in general: The study found tumor-derived TCR clones expanded in blood after radiotherapy plus ipilimumab. How blood T cell clones changed early, along with interferon-beta, reportedly forecast response best.

J is TRBJ2-2 and V is TRBV18, with 10 bases aligning to TRBD1. This clonotype originated in a human donor with non-small cell lung cancer who had a complete response to radiotherapy plus ipilimumab. The sequences come from peripheral blood, collected from a patient treated with radiotherapy plus ipilimumab. This chain's CDR3 is CASTRQGAALTGELFF. DNA for the CDR3: TGTGCCAGCACGAGACAGGGGGCTGCGCTCACCGGGGAGCTGTTTTTT.